This TCR beta chain was captured by sequencing in a study of blood T cell repertoires in COVID-19. Background on the study: PBMCs, B-cell-depleted T cells, or T cells provided the cDNA or gDNA that made up the material.

Per the study methods: By means of reference gene primer amplification, nucleated cell counts were estimated. Using immunoSEQ multiplex PCR, the repertoire was profiled, and TCRdb retains in-frame clones only, with some absent. V and J calls and clone size are copied from that table; D and trimming were computed from the DNA. This sample has some 57,000 clones, with roughly 86% found just once. Sequenced sample: peripheral blood. The TCR was taken from a man between 65 and 85 years old with acute or convalescent COVID-19.

The CDR3 sequence: CASSQGQGPYEQYF. CDR3 DNA sequence: TGTGCCAGCAGCCAGGGGCAGGGCCCCTACGAGCAGTACTTC. V usage is TRBV7-9 and J usage is TRBJ2-7, with D possibly matching TRBD1 (6 bases). The length of the CDR3 is 14 residues. Trimming took off 5 bases at V and 2 bases at J, with 13 bases between the two ends. The germline gives CDR1 SEHNR, CDR2 FQNEAQ (reference sequence).